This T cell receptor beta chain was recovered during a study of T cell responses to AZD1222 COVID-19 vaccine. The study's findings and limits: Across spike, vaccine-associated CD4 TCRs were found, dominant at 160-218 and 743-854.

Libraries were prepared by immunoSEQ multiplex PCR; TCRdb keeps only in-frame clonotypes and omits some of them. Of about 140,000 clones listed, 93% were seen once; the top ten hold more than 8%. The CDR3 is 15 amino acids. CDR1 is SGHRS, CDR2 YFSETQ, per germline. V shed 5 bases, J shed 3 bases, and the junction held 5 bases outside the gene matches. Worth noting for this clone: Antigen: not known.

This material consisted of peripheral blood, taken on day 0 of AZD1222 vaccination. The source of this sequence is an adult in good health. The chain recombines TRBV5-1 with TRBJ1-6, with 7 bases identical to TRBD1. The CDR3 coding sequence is TGCGCCAGCAGGGAGACAGGGAACTATAATTCACCCCTCCACTTT. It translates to CASRETGNYNSPLHF.